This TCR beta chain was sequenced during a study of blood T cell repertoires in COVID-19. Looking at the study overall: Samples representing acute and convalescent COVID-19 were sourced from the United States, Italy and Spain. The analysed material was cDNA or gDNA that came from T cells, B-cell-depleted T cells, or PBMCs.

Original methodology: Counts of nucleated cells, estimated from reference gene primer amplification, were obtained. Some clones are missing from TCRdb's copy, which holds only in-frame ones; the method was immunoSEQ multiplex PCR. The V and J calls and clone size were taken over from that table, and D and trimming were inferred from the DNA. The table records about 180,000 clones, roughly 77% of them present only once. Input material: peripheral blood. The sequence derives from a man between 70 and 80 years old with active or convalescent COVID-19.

CDR3 loop: CASSSQGDTEAFF. The CDR3 DNA reads TGTGCCAGCAGCTCGCAGGGGGACACTGAAGCTTTCTTT. The gene calls are TRBV11-3 and TRBJ1-1, with 7 bases that match TRBD1. The germline CDR1 and CDR2 sequences are SGHNT and YENEEA. J was trimmed by 3 bases and V by 4 bases; bases with no gene match: 2. CDR3 size: 13 residues.